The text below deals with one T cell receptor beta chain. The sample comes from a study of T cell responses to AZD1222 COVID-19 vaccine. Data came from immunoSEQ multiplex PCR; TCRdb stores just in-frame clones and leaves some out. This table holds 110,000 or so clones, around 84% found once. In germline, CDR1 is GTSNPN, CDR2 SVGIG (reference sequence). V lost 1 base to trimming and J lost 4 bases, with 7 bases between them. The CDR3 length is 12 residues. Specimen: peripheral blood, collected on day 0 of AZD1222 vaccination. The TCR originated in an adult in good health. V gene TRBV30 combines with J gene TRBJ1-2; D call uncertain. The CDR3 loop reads CAWSGQGYGYTF. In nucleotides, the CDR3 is TGTGCCTGGAGTGGCCAAGGCTATGGCTACACCTTC. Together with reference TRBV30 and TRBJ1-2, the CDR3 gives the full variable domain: SQTIHQWPATLVQPVGSPLSLECTVEGTSNPNLYWYRQAAGRGLQLLFYSVGIGQISSEVPQNLSASRPQDRQFILSSKKLLLSDSGFYLCAWSGQGYGYTFGSGTRLTVV.